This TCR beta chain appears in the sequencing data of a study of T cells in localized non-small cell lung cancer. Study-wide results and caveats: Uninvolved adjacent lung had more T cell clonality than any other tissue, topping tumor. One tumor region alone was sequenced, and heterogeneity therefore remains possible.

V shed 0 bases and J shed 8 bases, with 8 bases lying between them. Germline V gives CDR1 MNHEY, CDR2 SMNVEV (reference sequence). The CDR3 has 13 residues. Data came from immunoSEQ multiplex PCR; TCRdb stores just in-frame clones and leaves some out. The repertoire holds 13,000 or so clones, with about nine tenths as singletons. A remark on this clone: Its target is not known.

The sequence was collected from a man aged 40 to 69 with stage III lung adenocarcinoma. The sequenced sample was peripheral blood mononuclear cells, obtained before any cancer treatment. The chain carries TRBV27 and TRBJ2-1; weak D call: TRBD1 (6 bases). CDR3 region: CASSLSWTDEQFF. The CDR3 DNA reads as TGTGCCAGCAGTTTATCCTGGACAGATGAGCAGTTCTTC.